One and the same sample provided the 32 T cell receptor beta chains below, sequenced in a study of shared clonotypes between healthy human individuals. This table comes from immunoSEQ multiplex PCR, and its TCRdb copy is limited to in-frame clones, with some not included. The sample holds 450,000 to 650,000 clones, roughly 79% seen once. Sequenced input: PBMCs. Every receptor here comes from a woman between 40 and 55 years old in good health. Some clones in this sample may be carry-over from other donors' samples.

This clone was picked up many times. V and J are TRBV11-3 and TRBJ2-5; TRBD1 agrees at 7 bases. This CDR3 is built from 14 residues. Trimming at V came to 5 bases and at J to 7 bases, leaving 10 bases not matched to a gene. CDR1 SGHNT and CDR2 YENEEA come from the germline V gene. The CDR3 reads CASSPGTAEGTQYF. The CDR3 DNA is TGTGCCAGCAGCCCCGGGACAGCTGAGGGGACCCAGTACTTC.

The gene calls are TRBV21-1 and TRBJ2-3; TRBD1 reflects the table's D call only, with no check against the DNA. TRBV21-1 is marked as a pseudogene. The CDR3 has 16 residues. The CDR3 spells CASSKWGTGDTDTQYF. The CDR3, as DNA: TGTGCCAGCAGCAAATGGGGGACAGGGGACACAGATACGCAGTATTTT.

This chain links TRBV7-9 with TRBJ2-1; D possibly corresponds to TRBD2 (6 bases). Between the trimmed V and J ends, which lost 3 bases and 6 bases, there was a span of 12 bases. This CDR3 contains 14 residues. Germline-derived CDR1 and CDR2 are SEHNR and FQNEAQ (reference sequence). The CDR3 is CASSLTGVRNEQFF. CDR3 nucleotide sequence: TGTGCCAGCAGCTTGACGGGAGTTCGCAATGAGCAGTTCTTC.

The J gene is TRBJ2-3, the V gene TRBV19; D is ambiguous. Trimming removed 0 bases at V and 0 bases at J, with 16 bases between. This CDR3 has 18 residues. CDR1 and CDR2 from the germline V gene are LNHDA and SQIVND (reference sequence). CDR3 residues: CASSIDQRKATSTDTQYF. The CDR3 coding sequence is TGTGCCAGTAGTATAGATCAGAGAAAAGCGACTAGCACAGATACGCAGTATTTT.

The CDR3 region is CAWSVTGLVGYTF. The CDR3 region has the DNA TGTGCCTGGAGTGTTACAGGCTTGGTAGGCTACACCTTC. The V gene is TRBV30, the J gene TRBJ1-2; perhaps TRBD1 as D (5 bases). The CDR3 extends over 13 amino acids. CDR1 and CDR2 from the germline V gene are GTSNPN and SVGIG (reference sequence). V was cut by 0 bases and J by 8 bases, with 13 bases left in between.

This clone came up a few times. The chain has TRBV6-4 and TRBJ2-3; possibly TRBD1 for D (6 bases). Germline CDR1 reads MRHNA; CDR2 reads SNTAGT. V was shortened by 5 bases and J by 0 bases, with 15 bases between the two germline ends. This CDR3 has 16 amino acids. The CDR3 region has the DNA TGTGCCAGCAGTATTAATGGGGGCGGAAGCACAGATACGCAGTATTTT. This gives the protein CASSINGGGSTDTQYF.

CDR3: CASSLSSIHEQYF. Written as DNA, the CDR3 is TGTGCCAGCAGCCTCTCCTCCATCCACGAGCAGTACTTC. This chain links TRBV2 with TRBJ2-7; D is ambiguous. The germline V and J ends were trimmed by 6 bases and 5 bases, with 14 bases remaining between them. The CDR3 consists of 13 residues. The germline V gene encodes CDR1 SNHLY and CDR2 FYNNEI.

This chain uses TRBV18 with TRBJ2-7; 10 bases are a match to TRBD1. The germline CDR1 and CDR2 sequences are KGHSH and LQKENI. J gave up 10 bases and V 8 bases, and 5 bases lay outside the gene matches. This CDR3 contains 11 residues. The CDR3 bases are TGTGCCAGCACGGACAGGGGGGTCCAGTACTTC. This sequence encodes CASTDRGVQYF.

The chain is built from TRBV10-3 and TRBJ2-1; 9 bases are shared with TRBD1. The junction had 10 bases not matched to a gene; V was cut back by 7 bases and J by 6 bases. Looked up from germline, CDR1 is ENHRY and CDR2 is SYGVKD. CDR3 length: 15 amino acids. This chain's CDR3 is CAINTGTGQTNEQFF. The CDR3 nucleotides are TGTGCCATCAACACCGGGACAGGGCAGACCAATGAGCAGTTCTTC.

V gene TRBV11-3 combines with J gene TRBJ2-7, with TRBD2 matching over 14 bases. Germline CDR1 and CDR2: SGHNT and YENEEA. Germline trimming cut 5 bases from V and 6 bases from J; bases unmatched to any gene: 3. CDR3 length: 14 amino acids. The CDR3 loop is CASSLTSGRGEQYF. CDR3 nucleotide sequence: TGTGCCAGCAGCCTGACTAGCGGGAGGGGCGAGCAGTACTTC.

The chain carries TRBV19 and TRBJ2-1, with unresolved D. Germline V CDR1 and CDR2: LNHDA, SQIVND (reference sequence). The CDR3 runs 12 residues. V was pared by 0 bases and J by 7 bases, with 4 bases between. The CDR3 DNA sequence: TGTGCCAGTAGTATAGACCAGAATGAGCAGTTCTTC. This encodes CASSIDQNEQFF.

V usage is TRBV10-3 and J usage is TRBJ1-1; 11 bases map to TRBD1. Germline CDR1 reads ENHRY; CDR2 reads SYGVKD. The CDR3 sequence is 17 residues long. V gave up 6 bases and J gave up 0 bases; unmatched junction bases: 9. The CDR3 region has the DNA TGTGCCATCAGCCAAGGGACAGGGGGGGATTTGAACACTGAAGCTTTCTTT. It encodes CAISQGTGGDLNTEAFF.

J is TRBJ1-4 and V is TRBV4-1, with 7 bases aligning to TRBD1. The CDR3 is 13 amino acids. Germline CDR1 is MGHRA and CDR2 is YSYEKL. The V segment lost 11 bases and the J segment 7 bases; nucleotides outside the gene matches: 10. The CDR3 DNA sequence: TGCGCCTCCCGAGAGACAGGGCGTGAAAAACTGTTTTTT. It translates to CASRETGREKLFF.

This sequence joins TRBV29-1 and TRBJ2-7; D may be TRBD1 (6 bases). Germline V gene lookup returns CDR1 SQVTM and CDR2 ANQGSEA. V gave up 3 bases and J gave up 7 bases, with 16 bases separating them. The CDR3 length is 13 residues. This CDR3 reads CSVDLQATGEQYF. DNA of the CDR3: TGCAGCGTTGATTTGCAAGCAACAGGGGAGCAGTACTTC.

This chain joins TRBV30 and TRBJ2-2, with 9 bases fitting TRBD2. The CDR3 totals 13 residues. Germline V gene lookup returns CDR1 GTSNPN and CDR2 SVGIG (reference sequence). CDR3 amino acids: CASRGRVTGELFF. CDR3 DNA: TGTGCTTCCCGCGGGAGGGTTACCGGGGAGCTGTTTTTT.

This clone was picked up a small number of times. This sequence joins TRBV7-8 and TRBJ2-7, with TRBD2 as a possible D gene (5 bases). The CDR3 loop spans 14 amino acids. From germline, CDR1 is SGHVS and CDR2 FQNEAQ. The CDR3 DNA reads as TGTGCCAGCAGCTTAGCGCAGTCTCGAGGGAGCCCGGTCGTC. It encodes CASSLAQSRGSPVV.

The chain couples TRBV2 to TRBJ2-7; TRBD1 aligns across 9 bases. Germline V lookup: CDR1 SNHLY, CDR2 FYNNEI. The CDR3 spans 15 residues. The trim removed 6 bases at V and 4 bases at J, leaving 10 bases unmatched. The CDR3 sequence: CASRAPPGQGYEQYF. CDR3 nucleotide sequence: TGTGCCAGCAGGGCACCCCCGGGACAGGGTTACGAGCAGTACTTC.

CDR3 nucleotide sequence: TGCGCCAGCAGCCAACCCGAGGACGGTGAAAAACTGTTTTTT. Protein sequence: CASSQPEDGEKLFF. The rearrangement uses TRBV4-3 and TRBJ1-4; D is undetermined. The germline V and J ends were trimmed by 2 bases and 7 bases, with 11 bases remaining between them. Germline V CDR1 and CDR2: LGHNA, YSLEER. There are 14 residues in the CDR3.

This clone was recorded only once. The chain joins TRBV25-1 to TRBJ2-3; 7 bases line up with TRBD1. This CDR3 has 14 amino acids. V shed 1 base, J shed 4 bases, and the junction held 2 bases outside the gene matches. Looked up from germline, CDR1 is MGHDK and CDR2 is SYGVNS. CDR3 DNA sequence: TGTGCCAGCAGTGAATTGCAGGGGGCAGATACGCAGTATTTT. It codes for CASSELQGADTQYF. Filled out from reference TRBV25-1 and TRBJ2-3, the complete variable domain reads EADIYQTPRYLVIGTGKKITLECSQTMGHDKMYWYQQDPGMELHLIHYSYGVNSTEKGDLSSESTVSRIRTEHFPLTLESARPSHTSQYLCASSELQGADTQYFGPGTRLTVL.

The chain links TRBV10-2 to TRBJ1-4; D is possibly TRBD1 (6 bases). V shed 6 bases and J shed 5 bases, with 10 bases lying between them. The CDR3 is made up of 13 amino acids. The germline V gene encodes CDR1 WSHSY and CDR2 SAAADI. The chain's CDR3 is CASSRDNNEKLFF. CDR3 nucleotide sequence: TGCGCCAGCAGCCGGGACAACAATGAAAAACTGTTTTTT.

The V and J genes are TRBV19 and TRBJ2-2; 10 bases line up with TRBD2. This CDR3 comprises 17 residues. Germline V gene data show CDR1 as LNHDA and CDR2 as SQIVND (reference sequence). The ends lost 0 bases at V and 4 bases at J; junction bases unmatched: 5. This chain's CDR3 is CASSIDLLAGVTGELFF. Written as DNA, the CDR3 is TGTGCCAGTAGTATAGATTTGCTAGCGGGAGTCACCGGGGAGCTGTTTTTT.

The chain uses TRBV7-2 and TRBJ2-1; D ambiguous. The V end was cut by 3 bases, the J end by 8 bases, with 5 bases between. The CDR3 contains 11 residues. CDR1 is SGHTA and CDR2 is FQGNSA in the germline V gene. Here the CDR3 reads CASSFVHEQFF. CDR3 sequence (DNA): TGTGCCAGCAGCTTCGTTCATGAGCAGTTCTTC.

Note on this clone: One end of the junction does not line up with germline, which may come from a read error. V usage is TRBV7-3 and J usage is TRBJ2-7, with 8 bases matching TRBD1. The CDR3 spans 13 residues. In germline, CDR1 is SGHTA, CDR2 FQGTGA. In DNA, the CDR3 is TGTGCCAGCAGCCCCAGGGGACAGGTCCAAGGGCACTTC. It is translated as CASSPRGQVQGHF.

V gene TRBV6-6 combines with J gene TRBJ1-1; 8 bases fit TRBD1. Germline V gives CDR1 MNHNY, CDR2 SVGAGI (reference sequence). This CDR3 contains 14 residues. Trimming took 2 bases from V and 3 from J; bases not matched to a gene: 2. CDR3 region: CASSYTDRDTEAFF. CDR3 nucleotide sequence: TGTGCCAGCAGTTACACGGACAGGGACACTGAAGCTTTCTTT.

This clone was recorded a few times. The CDR3 nucleotides are TGTGCCAGCAGCTTTTGCGGGGAATATTGTGAGCAGTTCTTC. This codes for CASSFCGEYCEQFF. The chain combines TRBV7-9 with TRBJ2-1, with a possible D match to TRBD2 (6 bases). The germline gives CDR1 SEHNR, CDR2 FQNEAQ (reference sequence). The ends were cut back, 3 bases at V and 9 bases at J, with 15 bases in the middle. The CDR3 consists of 14 residues.

The chain recombines TRBV5-1 with TRBJ2-1; the D gene is possibly TRBD2 (5 bases). Germline V lookup: CDR1 SGHRS, CDR2 YFSETQ. Trimming took 0 bases from V and 1 from J, leaving 11 bases between them. The CDR3 extends over 16 amino acids. The CDR3 DNA reads as TGCGCCAGCAGCTTGGCCTTAAGCGGTTCCTACAATGAGCAGTTCTTC. This codes for CASSLALSGSYNEQFF.

This clone was observed a single time. The sample has other DNA sequences that encode this CDR3 too. The chain joins TRBV18 to TRBJ2-2, with no clear D. Germline lookup yields CDR1 KGHSH and CDR2 LQKENI. The CDR3 is made up of 12 amino acids. Trimming cost V 6 bases and J 3 bases, with 5 bases left between them. CDR3 bases: TGTGCCAGCTCGCCTGACACCGGGGAGCTGTTTTTT. It translates to CASSPDTGELFF.

The gene calls are TRBV5-1 and TRBJ2-7, with D uncertain. With 4 bases removed from V and 0 bases from J, the gap between germline ends came to 11 bases. Germline V lookup: CDR1 SGHRS, CDR2 YFSETQ. The CDR3 runs to 14 residues. CDR3 protein: CASSVLPDSYEQYF. Written as DNA, the CDR3 is TGCGCCAGCAGCGTTCTCCCGGACTCCTACGAGCAGTACTTC. Full variable domain (outside the CDR3, taken from reference TRBV5-1 and TRBJ2-7): KAGVTQTPRYLIKTRGQQVTLSCSPISGHRSVSWYQQTPGQGLQFLFEYFSETQRNKGNFPGRFSGRQFSNSRSEMNVSTLELGDSALYLCASSVLPDSYEQYFGPGTRLTVT.

The sample holds a few counts of this clone. J is TRBJ1-2 and V is TRBV29-1; D gene ambiguous. The germline V gene encodes CDR1 SQVTM and CDR2 ANQGSEA. CDR3 length: 11 amino acids. V was shortened by 1 base and J by 6 bases, with 6 bases between the two germline ends. CDR3 in DNA: TGCAGCGTTGAAGGGGGTCATGGCTACACCTTC. Protein sequence: CSVEGGHGYTF.

This chain links TRBV2 with TRBJ1-2, with D possibly matching TRBD1 (5 bases). The CDR3 is made up of 13 amino acids. The ends were cut back, 7 bases at V and 8 bases at J, with 17 bases in the middle. Germline V CDR1 and CDR2: SNHLY, FYNNEI. CDR3 loop: CASNPGTAGGYTF. The CDR3 DNA sequence: TGTGCCAGCAACCCCGGGACCGCAGGGGGCTACACCTTC.

The gene calls are TRBV5-1 and TRBJ1-1; D is possibly TRBD1 (5 bases). V gave up 4 bases and J gave up 3 bases, with 16 bases separating them. CDR1 is SGHRS, CDR2 YFSETQ, per germline. CDR3 length equals 15 residues. The CDR3 sequence: CASSRSGTRDTEAFF. CDR3 coding DNA: TGCGCCAGCAGCAGATCCGGGACCCGGGACACTGAAGCTTTCTTT. Variable domain in full (rest from reference TRBV5-1 and TRBJ1-1): KAGVTQTPRYLIKTRGQQVTLSCSPISGHRSVSWYQQTPGQGLQFLFEYFSETQRNKGNFPGRFSGRQFSNSRSEMNVSTLELGDSALYLCASSRSGTRDTEAFFGQGTRLTVV.

The chain joins TRBV4-2 to TRBJ2-7; perhaps TRBD2 as D (6 bases). Per germline, CDR1 LGHNA and CDR2 YNFKEQ. The V end was cut by 1 base, the J end by 6 bases, with 13 bases between. This CDR3 has 14 residues. The CDR3 loop reads CASSQAIAGSEQYF. The CDR3 DNA reads as TGTGCCAGCAGCCAAGCCATTGCCGGGAGCGAGCAGTACTTC.